What follows are 24 T cell receptor beta chains derived from one specimen sequenced in a study of metastatic and nonmetastatic thyroid tumors. Not a single patient had been given any form of treatment at any point before undergoing thyroid surgery. TCRdb redid the clone calls on the PCR reads using MiXCR. This sample carries tens of thousands of clones, 20% to 30% of them seen once, and the ten largest clones take 9% to 15%. The sequenced sample was tumor tissue. The receptors were gathered from a male donor with papillary thyroid cancer or a benign thyroid nodule (not recorded which). Some clones in this sample may be carry-over from other donors' samples.

The table lists this clone with many counts. This chain uses TRBV12-3 or TRBV12-4 with TRBJ1-5; TRBD1 matches at 7 bases. The CDR3 is made up of 14 amino acids. V lost 6 bases, J lost 5 bases, and 7 bases stayed unmatched. CDR3 region: CASSQGQAYQPQHF. CDR3 in DNA: TGTGCCAGCAGCCAAGGACAGGCTTATCAGCCCCAGCATTTT.

Sample share makes this clone medium-sized. The rearrangement joins TRBV4-1 to TRBJ2-7; 8 nucleotides match TRBD1. Germline V gene data show CDR1 as MGHRA and CDR2 as YSYEKL. The V and J ends lost 0 bases and 0 bases, in that order; junction bases with no gene match: 13. The CDR3 runs 19 residues. CDR3 residues: CASSQDRKDRALLSYEQYF. The CDR3 nucleotides are TGCGCCAGCAGCCAAGATCGGAAGGACAGGGCTCTCCTCTCCTACGAGCAGTACTTC.

This clone has ten or more counts. CDR3: CASSSISGTVEQYF. In nucleotides, the CDR3 is TGTGCCAGCAGCTCAATCTCCGGGACAGTTGAGCAGTACTTC. The chain carries TRBV5-5 and TRBJ2-7; the match to TRBD1 covers 7 bases. The CDR3 is 14 amino acids. The junction had 10 bases not matched to a gene; V was cut back by 3 bases and J by 7 bases. Per the germline V gene, CDR1 is SGHKS and CDR2 is YYEKEE (reference sequence).

With regard to this clone: This sequence may be a read error, since a much larger clone differs from it by one base. Other DNA sequences in the sample encode the same CDR3. CDR3 residues: CASSLDRGGVATFTEAFF. The CDR3 DNA sequence: TGTGCCAGCAGCCTTGACAGGGGCGGAGTAGCAACCTTCACTGAAGCTTTCTTT. This chain connects TRBV5-6 to TRBJ1-1; TRBD1 matches at 8 bases. Per the germline V gene, CDR1 is SGHDT and CDR2 is YYEEEE. Trimming took 4 bases from V and 4 from J; bases not matched to a gene: 18. This CDR3 is 18 amino acids long.

This clone has a handful of counts. The chain carries TRBV28 and TRBJ2-1; D may be TRBD2 (6 bases). Trimming took 5 bases from V and 7 from J, leaving 21 bases between them. CDR1 and CDR2 (germline): MDHEN, SYDVKM. CDR3 length: 16 amino acids. This CDR3 is CASSAFPAGKGNEQFF. CDR3 bases: TGTGCCAGCAGTGCCTTCCCAGCGGGTAAAGGGAATGAGCAGTTCTTC.

This clone showed up many times. Other DNA sequences from this sample encode an identical CDR3 as well. The chain employs TRBV20-1 and TRBJ1-4; weak D call: TRBD1 (6 bases). CDR1 is DFQATT, CDR2 SNEGSKA, per germline (reference sequence). Trimming removed 1 base at V and 4 bases at J, with 10 bases between. This CDR3 comprises 14 residues. The CDR3 bases are TGCAGTGCTAGAGTCGGGACACATAATGAAAAACTGTTTTTT. Protein sequence: CSARVGTHNEKLFF.

This clone was seen repeatedly, ten times or more. This chain uses TRBV7-9 with TRBJ2-3, with D perhaps given as TRBD1 or TRBD2 (5 bases each). Trimming cost V 1 base and J 7 bases, with 24 bases left between them. The CDR3 totals 18 residues. CDR1 is SEHNR and CDR2 is FQNEAQ in the germline V gene (reference sequence). CDR3 nucleotide sequence: TGTGCCAGCAGCTTAGTTCTTGGGCAGGGACCACTTTTAAATACGCAGTATTTT. This translates into CASSLVLGQGPLLNTQYF.

This clone was detected ten times or more. The V and J genes are TRBV20-1 and TRBJ2-1; D is perhaps TRBD2 (6 bases). From germline, CDR1 is DFQATT and CDR2 SNEGSKA (reference sequence). There are 12 residues in the CDR3. Between the trimmed V and J ends, which lost 8 bases and 6 bases, there was a span of 14 bases. The CDR3 here is CSPLVGGNEQFF. In DNA, the CDR3 is TGCAGTCCTCTGGTGGGAGGCAATGAGCAGTTCTTC.

DNA of the CDR3: TGCAGTGCTAGAGAGTCGGGGGGGCCGTCCGAGCAGTACTTC. Translation: CSARESGGPSEQYF. This chain links TRBV20-1 with TRBJ2-7, with 8 bases aligning to TRBD2. CDR3 size: 14 residues. With 0 bases clipped from V and 6 bases from J, the junction kept 7 bases outside the gene matches. Germline V lookup: CDR1 DFQATT, CDR2 SNEGSKA (reference sequence).

The CDR3 nucleotides read TGCGCCAGCAATTTCGGGCTCCGTGGGAATGATTCACCCCTCCACTTT. It codes for CASNFGLRGNDSPLHF. The chain uses TRBV5-1 and TRBJ1-6; D gene uncertain. The V gene's germline CDR1 is SGHRS and CDR2 YFSETQ. The V end was cut by 6 bases, the J end by 8 bases, with 21 bases between. This CDR3 spans 16 amino acids. Based on the CDR3 plus reference TRBV5-1 and TRBJ1-6, the full variable domain is KAGVTQTPRYLIKTRGQQVTLSCSPISGHRSVSWYQQTPGQGLQFLFEYFSETQRNKGNFPGRFSGRQFSNSRSEMNVSTLELGDSALYLCASNFGLRGNDSPLHFGNGTRLTVT.

About this clone itself: A much larger clone differs by one base, so this may be a read error. CDR3 region: CTSSHGIRDRGNNQPQHF. The CDR3 DNA sequence: TGTACCAGCAGCCACGGAATACGAGACAGGGGGAACAATCAGCCCCAGCATTTT. The V and J genes are TRBV3-2 and TRBJ1-5; the table's D call TRBD1 went unverified against the DNA. TRBV3-2 is deemed a pseudogene. The CDR3 is 18 residues long.

This clone was observed many times. This sequence joins TRBV28 and TRBJ1-5; a weak D match, TRBD1 (6 bases). Germline V gene sequence: CDR1 MDHEN, CDR2 SYDVKM. V was shortened by 4 bases and J by 3 bases, with 16 bases between the two germline ends. The CDR3 has 16 residues. DNA of the CDR3: TGTGCCAGCAGTTCATCAACAGGGATTTACAATCAGCCCCAGCATTTT. This translates into CASSSSTGIYNQPQHF.

Ten or more counts support this clone. The chain links TRBV9 to TRBJ1-2; D possibly corresponds to TRBD1 (5 bases). Germline CDR1 and CDR2: SGDLS and YYNGEE. V was clipped by 2 bases and J by 4 bases, with 9 bases between them. The CDR3 contains 13 residues. The CDR3 region has the DNA TGTGCCAGCAGCGTTACCGGGACCTATGGCTACACCTTC. Its protein product is CASSVTGTYGYTF.

This clone was observed many times. The chain couples TRBV30 to TRBJ1-1, with D unresolved. The germline V gene encodes CDR1 GTSNPN and CDR2 SVGIG (reference sequence). The CDR3 extends over 14 amino acids. V was cut by 4 bases and J by 0 bases, with 12 bases left in between. CDR3 sequence reads: CAWTQWQLNTEAFF. The DNA for the CDR3 is TGTGCCTGGACCCAGTGGCAGCTGAACACTGAAGCTTTCTTT.

This clone was picked up many times. Additional DNA sequences in this sample encode the identical CDR3. This chain connects TRBV11-3 to TRBJ2-1; D uncertain. The CDR3 sequence is 12 residues long. The germline V and J ends were trimmed by 1 base and 8 bases, with 6 bases remaining between them. Germline CDR1 SGHNT, CDR2 YENEEA. The CDR3 bases are TGTGCCAGCAGCTTAGTCCCAGATGAGCAGTTCTTC. This codes for CASSLVPDEQFF.

Points on this clone: One end of the junction varies from germline; a read error may be responsible. The rearrangement uses TRBV5-1 and TRBJ1-1; D perhaps matches TRBD1 (6 bases). Germline CDR1 SGHRS, CDR2 YFSETQ. This CDR3 spans 15 amino acids. CDR3 protein: CSSSSTGGWYTEAFF. The CDR3 bases are TGCTCCAGCAGCTCGACAGGTGGCTGGTACACTGAAGCTTTCTTT.

The table lists this clone with many counts. J is TRBJ1-4 and V is TRBV5-4, with a tentative D call TRBD1 (6 bases). The V and J ends lost 1 base and 10 bases respectively, with 23 bases between them. This CDR3 spans 17 amino acids. The V gene's germline CDR1 is SGHNT and CDR2 YYREEE (reference sequence). The CDR3 nucleotides are TGTGCCAGCAGCTTGAGGTCGGGGGGCCTCCCGACTAGAAAACTGTTTTTT. It translates to CASSLRSGGLPTRKLFF.

This clone came up many times. The rearrangement links TRBV5-4 to TRBJ2-1; D is possibly TRBD1 (6 bases). Germline assignment: CDR1 SGHNT and CDR2 YYREEE (reference sequence). Trimming removed 0 bases from V and 10 bases from J, with 8 bases in between. There are 12 residues in the CDR3. The CDR3 sequence: CASSLGGREQFF. The DNA for the CDR3 is TGTGCCAGCAGCTTGGGGGGGCGGGAGCAGTTCTTC.

Only a few counts were recorded for this clone. V and J are TRBV10-3 and TRBJ2-7; the D gene could be TRBD1 or TRBD2 (5 bases each). The germline V gene has CDR1 ENHRY and CDR2 SYGVKD. The CDR3 has 14 residues. Trimming cost V 0 bases and J 2 bases, with 8 bases left between them. CDR3 sequence reads: CAISESGGPYEQYF. The CDR3 nucleotides are TGTGCCATCAGTGAGTCTGGGGGACCCTACGAGCAGTACTTC.

Worth noting for this clone: One end of the junction fails to match germline, which may point to a read error. The chain joins TRBV20-1 to TRBJ1-2; 9 positions agree with TRBD1. From germline, CDR1 is DFQATT and CDR2 SNEGSKA (reference sequence). This CDR3 is 13 amino acids long. The CDR3 sequence is CSDRTGAKYGYTF. Written as DNA, the CDR3 is TGCAGTGATAGGACAGGGGCTAAATATGGCTACACCTTC.

The V gene is TRBV7-2, the J gene TRBJ2-2, with D perhaps TRBD2 (5 bases). CDR1 is SGHTA, CDR2 FQGNSA, per germline. This CDR3 is 14 amino acids long. V lost 5 bases and J 4 bases, leaving 11 bases between the germline ends. CDR3 in amino acids: CASSQGGGTGELFF. CDR3 bases: TGTGCCAGCAGCCAAGGAGGAGGCACCGGGGAGCTGTTTTTT.

The chain uses TRBV2 and TRBJ2-1; a possible D gene is TRBD2 (5 bases). V dropped 9 bases and J dropped 10 bases, with 19 bases sitting between them. The length of the CDR3 is 13 residues. Germline CDR1 SNHLY, CDR2 FYNNEI. The CDR3 region has the DNA TGTGCCAGAAGCCAGACTATCCTCGCCGAGCAGTTCTTC. This sequence encodes CARSQTILAEQFF.

The chain combines TRBV27 with TRBJ1-6; D not certain. The CDR3 covers 16 residues. V dropped 7 bases and J dropped 7 bases, with 20 bases sitting between them. CDR1 is MNHEY, CDR2 SMNVEV, per germline (reference sequence). The CDR3 bases are TGTGCCAGCACTTCCTACACACGCCTGGGGAATTCACCCCTCCACTTT. Translation: CASTSYTRLGNSPLHF.

Ten or more counts support this clone. This chain joins TRBV7-2 and TRBJ1-3, with D possibly matching TRBD1 (6 bases). CDR1 SGHTA and CDR2 FQGNSA come from the germline V gene. V was pared by 6 bases and J by 2 bases, with 11 bases between. The length of the CDR3 is 14 residues. This CDR3 is CASSFSGAGNTIYF. The CDR3 DNA reads TGTGCCAGCAGTTTTTCAGGGGCTGGAAACACCATATATTTT.